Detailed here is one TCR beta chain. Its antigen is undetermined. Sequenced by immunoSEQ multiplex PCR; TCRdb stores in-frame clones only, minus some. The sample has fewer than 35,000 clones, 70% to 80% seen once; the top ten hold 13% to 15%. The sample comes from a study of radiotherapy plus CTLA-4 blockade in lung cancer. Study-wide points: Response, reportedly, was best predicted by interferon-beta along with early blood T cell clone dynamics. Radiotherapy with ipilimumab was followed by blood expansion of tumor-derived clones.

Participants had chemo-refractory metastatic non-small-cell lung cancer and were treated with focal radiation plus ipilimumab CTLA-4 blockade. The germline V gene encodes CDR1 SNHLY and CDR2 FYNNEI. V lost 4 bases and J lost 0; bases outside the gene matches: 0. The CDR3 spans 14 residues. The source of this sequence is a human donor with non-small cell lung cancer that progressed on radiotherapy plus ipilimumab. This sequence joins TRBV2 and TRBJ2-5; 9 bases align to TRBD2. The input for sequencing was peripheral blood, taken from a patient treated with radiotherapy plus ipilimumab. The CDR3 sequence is CASSGLADQETQYF. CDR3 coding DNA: TGTGCCAGCAGTGGACTAGCGGACCAAGAGACCCAGTACTTC.